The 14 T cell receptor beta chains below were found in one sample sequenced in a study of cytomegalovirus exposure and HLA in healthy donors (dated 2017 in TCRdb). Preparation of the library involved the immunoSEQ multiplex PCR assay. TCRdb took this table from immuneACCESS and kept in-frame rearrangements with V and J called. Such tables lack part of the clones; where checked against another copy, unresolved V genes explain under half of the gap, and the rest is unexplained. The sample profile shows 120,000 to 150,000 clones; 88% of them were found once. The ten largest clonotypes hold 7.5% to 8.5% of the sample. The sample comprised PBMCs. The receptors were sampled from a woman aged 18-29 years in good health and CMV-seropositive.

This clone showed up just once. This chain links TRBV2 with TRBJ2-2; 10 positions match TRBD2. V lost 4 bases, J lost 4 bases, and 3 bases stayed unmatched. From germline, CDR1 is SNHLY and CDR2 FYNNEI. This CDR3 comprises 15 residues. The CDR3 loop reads CASSGAGGPTGELFF. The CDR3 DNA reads TGTGCCAGCAGTGGAGCGGGAGGGCCCACCGGGGAGCTGTTTTTT.

The CDR3 region has the DNA TGTGCCAGTAGTATAGATCTCGAGGATACGCAGTATTTT. This translates into CASSIDLEDTQYF. V usage is TRBV19 and J usage is TRBJ2-3; D not resolved. CDR3 length: 13 amino acids. Trimming removed 0 bases from V and 6 bases from J, with 7 bases in between. Looked up from germline, CDR1 is LNHDA and CDR2 is SQIVND (reference sequence).

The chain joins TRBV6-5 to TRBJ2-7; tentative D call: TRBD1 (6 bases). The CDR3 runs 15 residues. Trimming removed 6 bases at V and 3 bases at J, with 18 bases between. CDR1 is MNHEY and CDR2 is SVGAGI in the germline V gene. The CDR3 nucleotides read TGTGCCAGCAGCCGAACTCGACAGGCGGTCTACGAGCAGTACTTC. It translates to CASSRTRQAVYEQYF.

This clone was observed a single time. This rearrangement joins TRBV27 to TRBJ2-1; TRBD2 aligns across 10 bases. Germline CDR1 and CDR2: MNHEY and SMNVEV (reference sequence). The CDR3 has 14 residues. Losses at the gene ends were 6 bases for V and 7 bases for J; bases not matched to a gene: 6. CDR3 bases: TGTGCCAGCAGCCCTAGCGGGAGATGGAATGAGCAGTTCTTC. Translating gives CASSPSGRWNEQFF.

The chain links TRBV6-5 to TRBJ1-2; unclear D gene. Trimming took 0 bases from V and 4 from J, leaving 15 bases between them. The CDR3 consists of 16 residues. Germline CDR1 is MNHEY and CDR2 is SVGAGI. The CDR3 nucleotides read TGTGCCAGCAGTTACTCTGGCACCGCCTTCACCTATGGCTACACCTTC. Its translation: CASSYSGTAFTYGYTF.

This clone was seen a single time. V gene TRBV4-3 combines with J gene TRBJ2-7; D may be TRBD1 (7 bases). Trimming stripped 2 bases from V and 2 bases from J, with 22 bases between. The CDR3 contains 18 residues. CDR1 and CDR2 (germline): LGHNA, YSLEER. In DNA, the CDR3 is TGCGCCAGCAGCCAAAAGTGGAGGGGGCAGTCGATCCCCTACGAGCAGTACTTC. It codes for CASSQKWRGQSIPYEQYF.

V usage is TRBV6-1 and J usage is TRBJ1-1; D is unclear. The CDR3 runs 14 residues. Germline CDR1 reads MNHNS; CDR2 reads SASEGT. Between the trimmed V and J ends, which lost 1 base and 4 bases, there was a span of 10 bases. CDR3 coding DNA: TGTGCCAGCAGTGAAGGTTTCGGAGGCACTGAAGCTTTCTTT. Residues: CASSEGFGGTEAFF.

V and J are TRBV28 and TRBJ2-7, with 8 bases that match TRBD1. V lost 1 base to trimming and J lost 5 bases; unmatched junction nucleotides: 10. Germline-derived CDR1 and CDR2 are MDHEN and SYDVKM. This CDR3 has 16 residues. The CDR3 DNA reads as TGTGCCAGCAGTTTATCCTCAGGGGGCCGCCCTCACGAGCAGTACTTC. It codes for CASSLSSGGRPHEQYF.

The CDR3 sequence is CASSLGDSFRYEQYF. The CDR3 bases are TGTGCCAGCAGCTTAGGGGACTCGTTCCGCTACGAGCAGTACTTC. V gene TRBV11-2 combines with J gene TRBJ2-7; a weak D match, TRBD2 (6 bases). This CDR3 spans 15 amino acids. Trimming stripped 1 base from V and 3 bases from J, with 13 bases between. Germline CDR1 and CDR2: SGHAT and FQNNGV.

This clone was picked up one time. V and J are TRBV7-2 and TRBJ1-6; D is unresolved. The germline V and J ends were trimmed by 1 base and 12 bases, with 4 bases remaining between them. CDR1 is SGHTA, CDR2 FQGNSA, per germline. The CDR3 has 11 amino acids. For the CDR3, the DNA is TGTGCCAGCAGCTTAGGAGGACCCCTCCACTTT. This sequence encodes CASSLGGPLHF.

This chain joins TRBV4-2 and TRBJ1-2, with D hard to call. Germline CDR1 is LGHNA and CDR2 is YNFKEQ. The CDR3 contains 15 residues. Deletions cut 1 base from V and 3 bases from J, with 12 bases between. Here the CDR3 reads CASSQVSVSDYGYTF. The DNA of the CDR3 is TGTGCCAGCAGCCAAGTAAGTGTGTCAGACTATGGCTACACCTTC.

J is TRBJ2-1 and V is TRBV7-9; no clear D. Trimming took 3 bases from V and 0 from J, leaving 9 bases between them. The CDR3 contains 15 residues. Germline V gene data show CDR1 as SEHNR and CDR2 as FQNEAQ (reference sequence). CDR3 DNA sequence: TGTGCCAGCAGCTTCAGCGAGAGCTCCTACAATGAGCAGTTCTTC. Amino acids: CASSFSESSYNEQFF. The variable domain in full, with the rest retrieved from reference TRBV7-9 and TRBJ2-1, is DTGVSQNPRHKITKRGQNVTFRCDPISEHNRLYWYRQTLGQGPEFLTYFQNEAQLEKSRLLSDRFSAERPKGSFSTLEIQRTEQGDSAMYLCASSFSESSYNEQFFGPGTRLTVL.

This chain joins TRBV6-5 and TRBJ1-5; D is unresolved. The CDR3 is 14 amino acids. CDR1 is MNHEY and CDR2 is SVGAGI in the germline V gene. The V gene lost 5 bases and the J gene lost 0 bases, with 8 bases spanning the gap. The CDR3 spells CASSPSNSNQPQHF. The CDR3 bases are TGTGCCAGCAGTCCCAGTAATAGCAATCAGCCCCAGCATTTT.

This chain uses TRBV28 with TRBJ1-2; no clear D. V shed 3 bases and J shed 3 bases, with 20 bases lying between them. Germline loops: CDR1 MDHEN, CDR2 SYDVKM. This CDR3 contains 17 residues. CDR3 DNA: TGTGCCAGCAGTTTCGGGAGGGTAGGTTCACCCGACTATGGCTACACCTTC. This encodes CASSFGRVGSPDYGYTF.